Here is one T cell receptor beta chain with its context. What it binds is not known. V gave up 5 bases and J gave up 2 bases; unmatched junction bases: 6. This CDR3 region has 14 residues. In germline, CDR1 is LNHNV, CDR2 YYDKDF (reference sequence). This sample stems from a study of radiation and T cells in renal cell carcinoma. Broader study findings: Top tumor clonotypes rose in blood 2 weeks post-radiation, then contracted.

The time point is: baseline pretreatment blood. Treatment defined: 15 Gy SBRT to primary tumor, nephrectomy 4 weeks later. Sequencing used immunoSEQ multiplex PCR; TCRdb keeps in-frame clones, though not all of them. The sample has about 140,000 clones; 70% to 90% are singletons. The sample was blood, taken from a patient whose treatment included radiotherapy and nephrectomy. This chain uses TRBV15 with TRBJ2-7; the match to TRBD1 covers 7 bases. This TCR was sampled from a woman aged 50 to 60 with renal cell carcinoma. The CDR3 nucleotides are TGTGCCACCAGCGTGGGACAGCCAGCCTACGAGCAGTACTTC. Encoded protein: CATSVGQPAYEQYF.